The 15 T cell receptor beta chains listed next were all sequenced from one sample in a study of shared clonotypes between healthy human individuals. The table came from immunoSEQ multiplex PCR; TCRdb's copy has only in-frame clones and leaves some out. The sample has more than 450,000 clones, around 74% seen once. The sample consisted of PBMCs. The receptors derive from a woman in her thirties or forties in good health. Some clones in this sample may be carry-over from other donors' samples.

The rearrangement joins TRBV28 to TRBJ2-7, with 10 nucleotides matching TRBD1. The CDR3 length is 15 residues. Germline lookup yields CDR1 MDHEN and CDR2 SYDVKM. Trimming at V came to 3 bases and at J to 4 bases, leaving 6 bases not matched to a gene. In DNA, the CDR3 is TGTGCCAGCAGTTTGCCGGGACAGGGGTTGTACGAGCAGTACTTC. Amino acids: CASSLPGQGLYEQYF.

The V call is TRBV5-6, the J call TRBJ1-6, with TRBD1 identical over 9 bases. The germline V gene encodes CDR1 SGHDT and CDR2 YYEEEE. This CDR3 region has 16 residues. V dropped 3 bases and J dropped 9; count of bases not matched to a gene: 10. CDR3 in amino acids: CASSYRDRETVSPLHF. CDR3 nucleotide sequence: TGTGCCAGCAGCTACCGGGACAGGGAAACAGTTTCACCCCTCCACTTT. The entire variable domain, with the rest obtained from reference TRBV5-6 and TRBJ1-6, is as follows: DAGVTQSPTHLIKTRGQQVTLRCSPKSGHDTVSWYQQALGQGPQFIFQYYEEEERQRGNFPDRFSGHQFPNYSSELNVNALLLGDSALYLCASSYRDRETVSPLHFGNGTRLTVT.

This clone was recorded only once. J is TRBJ2-3 and V is TRBV5-1, with 8 bases aligning to TRBD1. The ends lost 4 bases at V and 2 bases at J; junction bases unmatched: 3. The CDR3 runs 14 residues. CDR1 and CDR2 from the germline V gene are SGHRS and YFSETQ. CDR3 in DNA: TGCGCCAGCAGCCCGACAGGGGTCACAGATACGCAGTATTTT. Translation gives CASSPTGVTDTQYF.

The chain joins TRBV6-6 to TRBJ1-4, with D maybe TRBD1 (6 bases). Trimming stripped 8 bases from V and 8 bases from J, with 24 bases between. From germline, CDR1 is MNHNY and CDR2 SVGAGI (reference sequence). The CDR3 consists of 16 residues. CDR3 coding DNA: TGTGCCAGCGCAAAGGGGGGAGACAGTGGGAGGGAAAAACTGTTTTTT. Translating gives CASAKGGDSGREKLFF.

The gene calls are TRBV5-1 and TRBJ2-1, with TRBD2 matching over 10 bases. CDR3 length: 16 amino acids. The junction had 10 bases not matched to a gene; V was cut back by 2 bases and J by 8 bases. Germline loops: CDR1 SGHRS, CDR2 YFSETQ. In DNA form, the CDR3 reads TGCGCCAGCAGCTTCCTAACTAGCGGGATGAATGATGAGCAGTTCTTC. Its translation: CASSFLTSGMNDEQFF.

CDR3 region: CSVESGGTGHGYTF. The DNA for the CDR3 is TGCAGCGTTGAGAGTGGAGGGACAGGGCATGGCTACACCTTC. The rearrangement uses TRBV29-1 and TRBJ1-2, with 9 positions matching TRBD1. Trimming cost V 3 bases and J 6 bases; bases outside gene matches: 8. Germline CDR1 is SQVTM and CDR2 is ANQGSEA. CDR3 length equals 14 residues.

In this sample, this clone turned up a few times. V and J are TRBV7-9 and TRBJ2-3; 13 bases line up with TRBD2. V was pared by 5 bases and J by 2 bases, with 4 bases of the junction left unmatched. This CDR3 has 16 residues. CDR1 SEHNR and CDR2 FQNEAQ come from the germline V gene (reference sequence). CDR3 sequence reads: CASSLLAGGFTDTQYF. The CDR3 DNA reads TGTGCCAGCAGCCTACTAGCGGGAGGGTTCACAGATACGCAGTATTTT.

In this sample, this clone turned up a few times. The sample carries other DNA sequences with the same CDR3. V gene TRBV28 combines with J gene TRBJ2-1; 8 nucleotides match TRBD2. V dropped 7 bases and J dropped 4; count of bases not matched to a gene: 6. CDR1 MDHEN and CDR2 SYDVKM come from the germline V gene. CDR3 length equals 14 residues. This CDR3 is CASKPGGSYNEQFF. CDR3 nucleotide sequence: TGTGCCAGCAAACCGGGAGGGAGTTACAATGAGCAGTTCTTC.

The chain links TRBV7-9 to TRBJ2-7; no definite D call. The CDR3 sequence is 11 residues long. V was cut by 3 bases and J by 6 bases, with 6 bases left in between. Germline CDR1 reads SEHNR; CDR2 reads FQNEAQ (reference sequence). CDR3 nucleotides: TGTGCCAGCAGCTTTTCCCGCGAGCAGTACTTC. The encoded protein is CASSFSREQYF.

Here the CDR3 reads CASSLVAGVEQYF. DNA for the CDR3: TGTGCCAGCAGCTTAGTTGCAGGGGTAGAGCAGTACTTC. This chain links TRBV7-9 with TRBJ2-7; possibly TRBD1 for D (6 bases). Germline V CDR1 and CDR2: SEHNR, FQNEAQ (reference sequence). With 1 base removed from V and 7 bases from J, the gap between germline ends came to 11 bases. This CDR3 comprises 13 residues.

The chain employs TRBV10-3 and TRBJ2-1, with TRBD1 matching over 8 bases. The V and J ends lost 6 bases and 6 bases, in that order; junction bases with no gene match: 10. Germline CDR1 is ENHRY and CDR2 is SYGVKD. The CDR3 is 15 residues long. CDR3 in DNA: TGTGCCATCAGCGGACTGGCTCAGGGGGCCAATGAGCAGTTCTTC. Translation gives CAISGLAQGANEQFF.

In regard to this clone: One junction end disagrees with the germline gene, perhaps due to a read error. The chain has TRBV5-3 and TRBJ2-7; possible D gene TRBD1, 5 bases. Being an ORF, TRBV5-3 has a function that is uncertain. This CDR3 is built from 14 residues. CDR3 nucleotides: TGTGCCAGCAGCTTGGGGCAATGGAAGGGCGAGCAGTACTTC. Its protein is CASSLGQWKGEQYF.

The chain employs TRBV15 and TRBJ2-1; tentative D call: TRBD2 (5 bases). Per germline, CDR1 LNHNV and CDR2 YYDKDF (reference sequence). V lost 7 bases and J 5 bases, leaving 12 bases between the germline ends. This CDR3 is 13 amino acids long. This chain's CDR3 is CATTGSNHNEQFF. CDR3 in DNA: TGTGCCACCACGGGGAGTAACCACAATGAGCAGTTCTTC.

The count of this clone is one. The chain joins TRBV4-2 to TRBJ2-7, with D unclear. Trimming took 0 bases from V and 6 from J, leaving 9 bases between them. This CDR3 has 13 residues. Per the germline V gene, CDR1 is LGHNA and CDR2 is YNFKEQ. The CDR3 nucleotides read TGTGCCAGCAGCCAAGATGCCTTCCTCGAGCAGTACTTC. Translation: CASSQDAFLEQYF.

As for this clone: The same CDR3 also results from other DNA sequences found in this sample. The rearrangement links TRBV28 to TRBJ2-7; TRBD1 matches 9 bases. Germline CDR1 and CDR2: MDHEN and SYDVKM. This CDR3 comprises 15 residues. V gave up 5 bases and J gave up 2 bases; unmatched junction bases: 7. CDR3 coding DNA: TGTGCCAGCAGTGCGCCCGGGACAGGGCCCTACGAGCAGTACTTC. Encoded protein: CASSAPGTGPYEQYF. Together with reference TRBV28 and TRBJ2-7, the CDR3 gives the full variable domain: DVKVTQSSRYLVKRTGEKVFLECVQDMDHENMFWYRQDPGLGLRLIYFSYDVKMKEKGDIPEGYSVSREKKERFSLILESASTNQTSMYLCASSAPGTGPYEQYFGPGTRLTVT.